This T cell receptor (beta chain) appears in the sequencing data of a study of cytomegalovirus exposure and HLA in healthy donors. Primers for the PCR totalled 60 Vbeta and 13 Jbeta. Sequencing used immunoSEQ multiplex PCR; TCRdb keeps in-frame clones, though not all of them. Of approximately 95,000 clones in the sample, about 76% are singletons; the top ten hold less than 5%. The CDR3 extends over 15 amino acids. Germline lookup yields CDR1 SGHTA and CDR2 FQGNSA. Losses at the gene ends were 6 bases for V and 1 base for J; bases not matched to a gene: 7. The material sequenced was PBMCs. The rearrangement links TRBV7-2 to TRBJ2-7; 9 bases align to TRBD2. This sequence was found in an older woman in good health and CMV-seropositive. CDR3 sequence (DNA): TGTGCCAGCAGAGCCCCGGGACTAGCTTCCTACGAGCAGTACTTC. Translation: CASRAPGLASYEQYF.